Described below is a single T cell receptor beta chain sequence and its context. Unmatched junction bases numbered 5, after V lost 5 bases and J lost 0 bases. The CDR3 totals 15 residues. Germline CDR1 reads SGHAT; CDR2 reads FQNNGV. The data were obtained in a study of shared clonotypes between healthy human individuals. The protocol was immunoSEQ multiplex PCR, while the TCRdb copy is restricted to in-frame clones and leaves out a portion. This table holds about 580,000 clones, 95% to 98% found once. Naive CD8 populations comprised CD45RO-negative cells positively selected for CCR7, excluding terminally differentiated effector memory CD45RA+ cells.

The rearrangement uses TRBV11-2 and TRBJ2-7; 9 bases agree with TRBD1. This receptor was taken from a man aged 30-40 years in good health. Material: naive CD8+ T cells sorted from blood. DNA for the CDR3: TGTGCCAGCAGCCCGGGACAGGGACCCTCCTACGAGCAGTACTTC. It is translated as CASSPGQGPSYEQYF.